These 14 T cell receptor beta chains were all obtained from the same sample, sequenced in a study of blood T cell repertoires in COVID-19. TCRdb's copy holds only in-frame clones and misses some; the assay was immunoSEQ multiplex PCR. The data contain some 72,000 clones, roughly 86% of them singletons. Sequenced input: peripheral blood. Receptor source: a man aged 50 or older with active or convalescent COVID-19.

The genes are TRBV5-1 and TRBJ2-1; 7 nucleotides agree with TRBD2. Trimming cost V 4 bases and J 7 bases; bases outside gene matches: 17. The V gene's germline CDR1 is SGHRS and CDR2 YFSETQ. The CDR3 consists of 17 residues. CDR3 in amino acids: CASSPRVSGRLGNEQFF. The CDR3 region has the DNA TGCGCCAGCAGCCCGAGGGTTAGCGGGCGCTTGGGGAATGAGCAGTTCTTC.

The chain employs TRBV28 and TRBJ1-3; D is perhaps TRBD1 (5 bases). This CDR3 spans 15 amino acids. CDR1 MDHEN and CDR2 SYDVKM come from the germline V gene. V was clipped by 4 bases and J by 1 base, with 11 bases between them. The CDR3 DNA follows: TGTGCCAGCAGTTCCAGGGTCAGTTCTGGAAACACCATATATTTT. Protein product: CASSSRVSSGNTIYF.

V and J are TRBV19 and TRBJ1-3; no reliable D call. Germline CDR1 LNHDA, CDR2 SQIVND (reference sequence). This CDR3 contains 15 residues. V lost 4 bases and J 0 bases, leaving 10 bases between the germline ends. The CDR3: CASSRAINSGNTIYF. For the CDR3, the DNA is TGTGCCAGTAGTAGGGCGATCAACTCTGGAAACACCATATATTTT.

CDR3 DNA sequence: TGCGCCAGCAGTGATTACAGGGGGCAAGATACGCAGTATTTT. Translation: CASSDYRGQDTQYF. The chain couples TRBV10-1 to TRBJ2-3; 9 bases align to TRBD1. The germline V gene has CDR1 WNHNN and CDR2 SYGVQD (reference sequence). The CDR3 totals 14 residues. V lost 3 bases and J lost 5; bases outside the gene matches: 3.

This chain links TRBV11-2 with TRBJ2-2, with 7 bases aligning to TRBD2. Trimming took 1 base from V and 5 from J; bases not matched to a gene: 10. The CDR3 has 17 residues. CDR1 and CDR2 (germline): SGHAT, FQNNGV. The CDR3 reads CASSLARGVTGTGELFF. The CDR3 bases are TGTGCCAGCAGCTTAGCCCGGGGGGTTACGGGGACCGGGGAGCTGTTTTTT.

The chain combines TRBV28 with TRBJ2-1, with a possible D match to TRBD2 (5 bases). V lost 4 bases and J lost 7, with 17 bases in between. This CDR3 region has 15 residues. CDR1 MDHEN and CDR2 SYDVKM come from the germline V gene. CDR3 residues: CASSSPEGRFNEQFF. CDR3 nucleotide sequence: TGTGCCAGCAGTTCCCCCGAGGGCCGGTTTAATGAGCAGTTCTTC.

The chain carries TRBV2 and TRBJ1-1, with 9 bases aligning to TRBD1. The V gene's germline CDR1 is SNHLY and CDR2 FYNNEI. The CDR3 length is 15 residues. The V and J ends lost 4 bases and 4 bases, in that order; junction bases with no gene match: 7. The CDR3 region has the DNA TGTGCCAGCAGTGTACAGGGGGCGCAAATCACTGAAGCTTTCTTT. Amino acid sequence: CASSVQGAQITEAFF.

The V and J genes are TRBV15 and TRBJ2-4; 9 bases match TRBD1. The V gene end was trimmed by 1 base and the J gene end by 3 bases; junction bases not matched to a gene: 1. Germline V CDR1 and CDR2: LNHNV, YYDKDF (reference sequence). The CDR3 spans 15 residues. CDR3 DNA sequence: TGTGCCACCAGCAGAGGACAGGGGGTCAAAAACATTCAGTACTTC. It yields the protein CATSRGQGVKNIQYF.

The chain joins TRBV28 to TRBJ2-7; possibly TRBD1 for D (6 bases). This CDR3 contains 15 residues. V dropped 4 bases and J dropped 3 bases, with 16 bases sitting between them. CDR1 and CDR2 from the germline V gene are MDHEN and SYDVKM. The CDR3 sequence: CASSSNTGIYYEQYV. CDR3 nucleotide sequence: TGTGCCAGCAGTTCTAATACAGGGATCTACTACGAGCAGTACGTC.

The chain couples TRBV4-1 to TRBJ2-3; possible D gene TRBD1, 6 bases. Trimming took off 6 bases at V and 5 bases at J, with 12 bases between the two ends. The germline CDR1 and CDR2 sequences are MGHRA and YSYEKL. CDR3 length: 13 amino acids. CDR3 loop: CASRPQGVDTQYF. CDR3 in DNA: TGCGCCAGCAGACCACAGGGAGTAGATACGCAGTATTTT.

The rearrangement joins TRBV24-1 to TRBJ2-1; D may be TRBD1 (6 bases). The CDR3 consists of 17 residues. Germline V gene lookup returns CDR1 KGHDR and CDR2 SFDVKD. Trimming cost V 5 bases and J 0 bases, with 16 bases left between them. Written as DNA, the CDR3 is TGTGCCACCAGTGGTTTCTCCGACAGGAGCTCCTACAATGAGCAGTTCTTC. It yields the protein CATSGFSDRSSYNEQFF.

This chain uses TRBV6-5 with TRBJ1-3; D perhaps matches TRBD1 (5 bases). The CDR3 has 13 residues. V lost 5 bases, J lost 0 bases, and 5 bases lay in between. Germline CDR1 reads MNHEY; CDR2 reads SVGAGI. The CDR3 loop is CASSQGSGNTIYF. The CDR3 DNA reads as TGTGCCAGCAGTCAGGGCTCTGGAAACACCATATATTTT.

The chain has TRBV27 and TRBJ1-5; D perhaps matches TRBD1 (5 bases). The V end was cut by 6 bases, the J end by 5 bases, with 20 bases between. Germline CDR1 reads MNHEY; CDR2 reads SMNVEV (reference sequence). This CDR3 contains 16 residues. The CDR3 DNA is TGTGCCAGCAGCCCCTTTCGAGGTAGGGGTGATCAGCCCCAGCATTTT. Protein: CASSPFRGRGDQPQHF.

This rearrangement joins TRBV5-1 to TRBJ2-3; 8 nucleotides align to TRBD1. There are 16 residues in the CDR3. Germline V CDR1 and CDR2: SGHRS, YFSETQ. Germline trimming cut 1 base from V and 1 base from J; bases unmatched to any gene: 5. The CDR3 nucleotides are TGCGCCAGCAGCTTGACTTCGGACAGGGGCACAGATACGCAGTATTTT. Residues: CASSLTSDRGTDTQYF.